This T cell receptor beta chain was sequenced for a study of human T cells and chemical hapten exposure. In the study overall: Slight volume differences across pooled libraries mainly accounted for varying per-sample TCR yields.

V shed 10 bases and J shed 0 bases, with 13 bases lying between them. The germline gives CDR1 MNHEY, CDR2 SVGAGI. The length of the CDR3 is 13 residues. TCRdb redid the calling of the RACE reads with MiXCR, one entry per CDR3 protein. The sample lists some 120,000 distinct CDR3 sequences; roughly 9.5% were seen once. In this sample, this clonotype turned up many times. The time point here: healthy volunteer bleed at 2 weeks. The starting material, unfractionated whole blood, was used for total RNA extraction. The sequence was collected from a male donor in good health. Some clones in this sample may be carry-over from other donors' samples. Input material: whole blood. V gene TRBV6-5 combines with J gene TRBJ2-7, with D possibly matching TRBD1 (5 bases). CDR3 protein: CATLDRYSYEQYF. The CDR3 DNA reads as TGTGCCACCCTTGACAGATACTCCTACGAGCAGTACTTC.